The subject of this entry is one T cell receptor beta chain. Its antigen is currently unknown. This sample is drawn from a study of OX40 agonist ivuxolimab in advanced cancers. Study summary: Partial responses were observed in three patients, of whom one had hepatocellular carcinoma and two had cutaneous melanoma. General study points: The specificity for antigen of the expanded peripheral T cells was not determined. The mean number of expanded clones was higher in CD8+ T cells than in CD4+. Among the lowest peripheral clonal expansion occurred in 0.1-3.0 mg/kg partial responders.

Sequencing was performed with immunoSEQ multiplex PCR; in TCRdb, only in-frame clones are kept and a portion is missing. The sample has some 69,000 clones, around 88% seen once. The CDR3 runs 13 residues. Germline CDR1 is SQVTM and CDR2 is ANQGSEA. The V and J ends lost 5 bases and 4 bases respectively, with 13 bases between them. The sequencing used CD4+ or CD8+ T cells sorted from blood, collected in a trial of the OX40 agonist ivuxolimab. The chain is built from TRBV29-1 and TRBJ2-3, with D possibly matching TRBD2 (7 bases). The TCR was taken from an adult with an advanced solid tumor such as melanoma, head and neck, liver or kidney cancer. The CDR3 protein is CSVSTGGSDTQYF. CDR3 nucleotides: TGCAGCGTTAGTACGGGGGGCTCAGATACGCAGTATTTT.